Reported below is one TCR beta chain. This entry is derived from a study of blood T cell repertoires in COVID-19. Overall study: Sources were T cells, B-cell-depleted T cells, or PBMCs; the material itself was cDNA or gDNA.

Trimming stripped 5 bases from V and 3 bases from J, with 17 bases between. This CDR3 has 16 amino acids. CDR1 MNHNY and CDR2 SVGAGI come from the germline V gene (reference sequence). In the source study's methods: Counts of nucleated cells, estimated from reference gene primer amplification, were obtained. Produced via immunoSEQ multiplex PCR; TCRdb's table is partial and in-frame only. V and J calls and clone size are copied from that table; D and trimming were computed from the DNA. The data hold about 170,000 clones, with 86% observed a single time. The genes are TRBV6-6 and TRBJ1-5; tentative D call: TRBD1 (6 bases). Sample: peripheral blood. The sequence came from a woman of 80 years or more in a cohort sampled during active or convalescent COVID-19. In nucleotides, the CDR3 is TGTGCCAGCAGTGCAGGGCCTACAGGGTACAATCAGCCCCAGCATTTT. The encoded protein is CASSAGPTGYNQPQHF.